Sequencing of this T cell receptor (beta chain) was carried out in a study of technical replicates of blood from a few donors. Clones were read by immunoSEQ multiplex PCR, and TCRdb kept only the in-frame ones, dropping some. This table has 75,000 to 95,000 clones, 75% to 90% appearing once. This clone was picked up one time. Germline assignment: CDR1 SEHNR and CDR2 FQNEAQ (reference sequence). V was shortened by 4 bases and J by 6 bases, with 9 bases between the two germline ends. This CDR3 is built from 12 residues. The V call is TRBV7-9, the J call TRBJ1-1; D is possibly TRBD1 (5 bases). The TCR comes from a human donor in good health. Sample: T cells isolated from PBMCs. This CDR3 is CASSSRAAEAFF. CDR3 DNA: TGTGCCAGCAGCTCCAGGGCAGCTGAAGCTTTCTTT.